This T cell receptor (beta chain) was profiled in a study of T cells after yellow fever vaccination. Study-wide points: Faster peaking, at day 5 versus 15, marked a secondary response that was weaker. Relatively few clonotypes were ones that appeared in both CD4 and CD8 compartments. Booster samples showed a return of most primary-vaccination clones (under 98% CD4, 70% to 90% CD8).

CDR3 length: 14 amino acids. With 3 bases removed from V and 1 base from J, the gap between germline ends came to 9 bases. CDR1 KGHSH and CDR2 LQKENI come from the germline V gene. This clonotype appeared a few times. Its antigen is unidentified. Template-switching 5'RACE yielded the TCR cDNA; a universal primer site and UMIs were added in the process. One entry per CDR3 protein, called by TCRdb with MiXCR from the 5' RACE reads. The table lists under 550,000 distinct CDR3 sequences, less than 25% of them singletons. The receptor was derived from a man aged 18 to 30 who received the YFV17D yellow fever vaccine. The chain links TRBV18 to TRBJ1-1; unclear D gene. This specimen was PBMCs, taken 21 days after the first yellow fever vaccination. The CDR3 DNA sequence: TGTGCCAGCTCACCGTTCGAGGAGAACACTGAAGCTTTCTTT. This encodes CASSPFEENTEAFF. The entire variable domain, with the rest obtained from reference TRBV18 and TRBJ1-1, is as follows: NAGVMQNPRHLVRRRGQEARLRCSPMKGHSHVYWYRQLPEEGLKFMVYLQKENIIDESGMPKERFSAEFPKEGPSILRIQQVVRGDSAAYFCASSPFEENTEAFFGQGTRLTVV.